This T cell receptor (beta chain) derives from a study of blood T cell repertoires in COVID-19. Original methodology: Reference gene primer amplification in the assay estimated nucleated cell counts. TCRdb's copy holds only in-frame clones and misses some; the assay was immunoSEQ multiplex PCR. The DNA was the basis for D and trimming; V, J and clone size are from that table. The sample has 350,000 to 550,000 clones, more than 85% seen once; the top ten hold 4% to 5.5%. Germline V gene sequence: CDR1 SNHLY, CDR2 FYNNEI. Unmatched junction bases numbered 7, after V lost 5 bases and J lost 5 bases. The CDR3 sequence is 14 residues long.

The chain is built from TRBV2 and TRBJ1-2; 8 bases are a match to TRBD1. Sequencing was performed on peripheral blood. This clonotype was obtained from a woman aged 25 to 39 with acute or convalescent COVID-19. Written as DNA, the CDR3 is TGTGCCAGCAGTCCGGGACAGGACGGTTATGGCTACACCTTC. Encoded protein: CASSPGQDGYGYTF.